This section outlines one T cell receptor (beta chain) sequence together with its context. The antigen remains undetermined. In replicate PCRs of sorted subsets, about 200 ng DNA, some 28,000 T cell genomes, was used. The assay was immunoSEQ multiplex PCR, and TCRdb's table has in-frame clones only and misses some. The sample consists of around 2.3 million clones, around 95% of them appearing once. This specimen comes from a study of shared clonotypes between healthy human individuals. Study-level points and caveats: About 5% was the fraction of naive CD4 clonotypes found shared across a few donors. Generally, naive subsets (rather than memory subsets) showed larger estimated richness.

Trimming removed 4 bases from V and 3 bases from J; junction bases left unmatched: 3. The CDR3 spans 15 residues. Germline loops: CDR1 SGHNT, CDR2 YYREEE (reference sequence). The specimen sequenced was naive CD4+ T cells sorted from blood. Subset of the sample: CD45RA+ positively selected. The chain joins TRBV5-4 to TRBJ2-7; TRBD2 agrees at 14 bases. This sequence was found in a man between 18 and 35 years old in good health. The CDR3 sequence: CASSQGTSGSYEQYF. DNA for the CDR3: TGTGCCAGCAGCCAGGGGACTAGCGGGAGCTACGAGCAGTACTTC.